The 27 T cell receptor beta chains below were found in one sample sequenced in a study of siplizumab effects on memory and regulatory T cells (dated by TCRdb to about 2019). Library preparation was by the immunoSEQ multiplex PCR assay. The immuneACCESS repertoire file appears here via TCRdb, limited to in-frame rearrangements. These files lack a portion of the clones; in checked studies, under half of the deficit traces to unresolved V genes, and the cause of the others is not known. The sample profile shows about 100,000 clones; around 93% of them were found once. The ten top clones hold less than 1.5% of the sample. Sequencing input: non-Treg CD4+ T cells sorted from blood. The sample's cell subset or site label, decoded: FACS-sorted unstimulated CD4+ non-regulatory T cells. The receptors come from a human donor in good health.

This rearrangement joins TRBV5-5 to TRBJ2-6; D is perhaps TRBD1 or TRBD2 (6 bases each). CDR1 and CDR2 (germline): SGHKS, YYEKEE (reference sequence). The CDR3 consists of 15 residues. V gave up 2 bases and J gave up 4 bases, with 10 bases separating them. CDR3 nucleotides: TGTGCCAGCAGCTTATGGGGGGCCGGGGCCAACGTCCTGACTTTC. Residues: CASSLWGAGANVLTF.

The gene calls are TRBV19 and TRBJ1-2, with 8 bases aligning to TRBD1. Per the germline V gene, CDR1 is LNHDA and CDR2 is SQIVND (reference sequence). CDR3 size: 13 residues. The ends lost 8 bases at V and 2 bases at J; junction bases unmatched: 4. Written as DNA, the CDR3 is TGTGCCAGTTCGGACAGGGCAAACTATGGCTACACCTTC. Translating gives CASSDRANYGYTF.

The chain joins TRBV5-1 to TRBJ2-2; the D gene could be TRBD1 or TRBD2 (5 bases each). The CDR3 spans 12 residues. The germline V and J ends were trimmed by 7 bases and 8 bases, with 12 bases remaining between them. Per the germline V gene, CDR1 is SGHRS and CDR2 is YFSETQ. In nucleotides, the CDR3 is TGCGCCAGCGGGACCTCATCGGGGGAGCTGTTTTTT. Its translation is CASGTSSGELFF. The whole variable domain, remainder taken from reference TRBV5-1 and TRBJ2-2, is KAGVTQTPRYLIKTRGQQVTLSCSPISGHRSVSWYQQTPGQGLQFLFEYFSETQRNKGNFPGRFSGRQFSNSRSEMNVSTLELGDSALYLCASGTSSGELFFGEGSRLTVL.

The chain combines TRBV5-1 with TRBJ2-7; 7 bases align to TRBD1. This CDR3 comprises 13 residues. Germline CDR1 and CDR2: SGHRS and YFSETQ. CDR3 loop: CPRSRDSTYEQYF. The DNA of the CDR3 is TGCCCCCGATCCCGGGACAGCACCTACGAGCAGTACTTC.

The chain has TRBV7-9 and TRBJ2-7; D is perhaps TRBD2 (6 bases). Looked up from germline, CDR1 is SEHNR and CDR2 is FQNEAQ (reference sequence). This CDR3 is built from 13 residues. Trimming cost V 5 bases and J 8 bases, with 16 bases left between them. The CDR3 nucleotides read TGTGCCAGCAGCCTCGGGACGGGGGATCAGCAGTACTTC. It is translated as CASSLGTGDQQYF.

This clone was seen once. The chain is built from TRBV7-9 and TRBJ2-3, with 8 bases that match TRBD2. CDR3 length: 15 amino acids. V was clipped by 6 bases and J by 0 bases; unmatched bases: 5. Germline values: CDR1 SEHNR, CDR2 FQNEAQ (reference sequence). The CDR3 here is CASSIASGSTDTQYF. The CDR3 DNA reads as TGTGCCAGCAGTATTGCTAGCGGGAGCACAGATACGCAGTATTTT.

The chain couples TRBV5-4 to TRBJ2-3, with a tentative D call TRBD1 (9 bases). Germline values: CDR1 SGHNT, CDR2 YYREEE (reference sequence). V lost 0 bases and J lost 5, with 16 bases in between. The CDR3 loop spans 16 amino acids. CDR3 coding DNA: TGTGCCAGCAGCTTGGGGGTAGCGGGACAGGGAGATACGCAGTATTTT. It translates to CASSLGVAGQGDTQYF.

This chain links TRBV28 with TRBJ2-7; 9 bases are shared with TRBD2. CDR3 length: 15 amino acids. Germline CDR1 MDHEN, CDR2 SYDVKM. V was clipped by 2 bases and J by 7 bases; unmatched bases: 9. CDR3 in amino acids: CASSLEGAGGKEQYF. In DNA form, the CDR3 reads TGTGCCAGCAGTTTAGAGGGAGCGGGAGGCAAAGAGCAGTACTTC.

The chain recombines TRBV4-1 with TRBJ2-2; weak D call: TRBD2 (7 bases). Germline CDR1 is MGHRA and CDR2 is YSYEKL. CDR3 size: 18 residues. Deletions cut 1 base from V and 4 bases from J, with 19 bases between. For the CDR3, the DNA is TGCGCCAGCAGCCAAGGCTGGCCCATGAGGGGGGGCACCGGGGAGCTGTTTTTT. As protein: CASSQGWPMRGGTGELFF.

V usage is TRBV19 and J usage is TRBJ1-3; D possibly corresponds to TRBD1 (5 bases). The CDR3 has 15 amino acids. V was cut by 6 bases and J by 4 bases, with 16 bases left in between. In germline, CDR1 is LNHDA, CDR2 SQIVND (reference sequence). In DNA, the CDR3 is TGTGCCAGTAGCCTCCCCGGGACCGAAGGAAACACCATATATTTT. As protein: CASSLPGTEGNTIYF.

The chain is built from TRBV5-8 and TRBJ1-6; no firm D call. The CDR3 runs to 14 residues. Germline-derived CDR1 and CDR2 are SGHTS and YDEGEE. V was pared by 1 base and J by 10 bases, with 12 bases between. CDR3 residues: CASSLLVRESPLHF. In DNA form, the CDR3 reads TGTGCCAGCAGCTTGTTAGTGAGGGAGTCACCCCTCCACTTT.

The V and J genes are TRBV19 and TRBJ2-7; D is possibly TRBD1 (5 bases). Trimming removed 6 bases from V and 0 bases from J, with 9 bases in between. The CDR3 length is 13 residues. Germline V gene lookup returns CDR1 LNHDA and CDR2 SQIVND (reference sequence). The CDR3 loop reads CASRRTNSYEQYF. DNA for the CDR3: TGTGCCAGTAGGAGGACAAACTCCTACGAGCAGTACTTC.

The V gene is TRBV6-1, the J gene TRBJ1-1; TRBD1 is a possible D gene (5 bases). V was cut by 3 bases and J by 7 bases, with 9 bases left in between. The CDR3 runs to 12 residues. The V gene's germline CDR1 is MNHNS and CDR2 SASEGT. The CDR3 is CASSEGQFEAFF. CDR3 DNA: TGTGCCAGCAGTGAGGGGCAGTTTGAAGCTTTCTTT.

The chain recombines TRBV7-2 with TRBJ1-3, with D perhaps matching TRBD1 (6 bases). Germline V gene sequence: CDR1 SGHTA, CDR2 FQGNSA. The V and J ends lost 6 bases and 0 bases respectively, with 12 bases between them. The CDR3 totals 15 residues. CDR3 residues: CASRRGTHSGNTIYF. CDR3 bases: TGTGCCAGCAGGAGGGGGACCCACTCTGGAAACACCATATATTTT. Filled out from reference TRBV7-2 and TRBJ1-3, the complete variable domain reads GAGVSQSPSNKVTEKGKDVELRCDPISGHTALYWYRQSLGQGLEFLIYFQGNSAPDKSGLPSDRFSAERTGGSVSTLTIQRTQQEDSAVYLCASRRGTHSGNTIYFGEGSWLTVV.

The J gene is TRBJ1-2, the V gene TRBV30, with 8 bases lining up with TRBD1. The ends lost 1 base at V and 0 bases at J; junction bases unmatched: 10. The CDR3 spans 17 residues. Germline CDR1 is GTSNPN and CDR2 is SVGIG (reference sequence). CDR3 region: CAWSGYETGAPNYGYTF. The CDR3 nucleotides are TGTGCCTGGAGTGGGTATGAGACAGGGGCACCTAACTATGGCTACACCTTC.

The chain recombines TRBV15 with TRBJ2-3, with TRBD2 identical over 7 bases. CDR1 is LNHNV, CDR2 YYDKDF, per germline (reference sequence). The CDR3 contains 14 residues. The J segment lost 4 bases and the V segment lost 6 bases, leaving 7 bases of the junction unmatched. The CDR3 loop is CATSLGGGSDTQYF. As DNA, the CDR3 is TGTGCCACCAGTTTGGGGGGAGGGTCAGATACGCAGTATTTT. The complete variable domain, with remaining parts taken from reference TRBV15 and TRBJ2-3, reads DAMVIQNPRYQVTQFGKPVTLSCSQTLNHNVMYWYQQKSSQAPKLLFHYYDKDFNNEADTPDNFQSRRPNTSFCFLDIRSPGLGDTAMYLCATSLGGGSDTQYFGPGTRLTVL.

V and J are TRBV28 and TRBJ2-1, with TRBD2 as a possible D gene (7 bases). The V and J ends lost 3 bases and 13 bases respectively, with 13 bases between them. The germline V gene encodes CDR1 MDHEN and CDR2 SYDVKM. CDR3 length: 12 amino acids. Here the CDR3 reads CASSFGGLRQFF. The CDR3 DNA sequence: TGTGCCAGCAGTTTCGGGGGGCTCCGACAGTTCTTC. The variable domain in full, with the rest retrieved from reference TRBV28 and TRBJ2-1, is DVKVTQSSRYLVKRTGEKVFLECVQDMDHENMFWYRQDPGLGLRLIYFSYDVKMKEKGDIPEGYSVSREKKERFSLILESASTNQTSMYLCASSFGGLRQFFGPGTRLTVL.

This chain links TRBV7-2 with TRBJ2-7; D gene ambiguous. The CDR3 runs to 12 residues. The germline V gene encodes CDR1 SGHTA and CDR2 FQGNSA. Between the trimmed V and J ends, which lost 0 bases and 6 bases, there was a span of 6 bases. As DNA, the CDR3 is TGTGCCAGCAGCTTAGCACGGAGCGAGCAGTACTTC. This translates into CASSLARSEQYF.

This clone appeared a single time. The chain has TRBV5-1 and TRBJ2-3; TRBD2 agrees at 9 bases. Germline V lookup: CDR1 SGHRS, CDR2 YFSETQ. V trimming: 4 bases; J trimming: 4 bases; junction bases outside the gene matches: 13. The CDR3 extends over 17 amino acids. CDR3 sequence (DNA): TGCGCCAGCAGCGGGGGTGCAAAAGCGGGAGGTGCAGATACGCAGTATTTT. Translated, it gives CASSGGAKAGGADTQYF.

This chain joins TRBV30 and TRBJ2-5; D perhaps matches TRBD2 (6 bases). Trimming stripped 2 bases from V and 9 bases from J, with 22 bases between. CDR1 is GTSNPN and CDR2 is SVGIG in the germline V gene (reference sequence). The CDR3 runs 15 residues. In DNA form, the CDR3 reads TGTGCCTGGAGTTCGCTAGGTGGATTCAGCGGGCCCCAGTACTTC. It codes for CAWSSLGGFSGPQYF. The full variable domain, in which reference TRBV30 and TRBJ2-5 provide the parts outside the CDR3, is SQTIHQWPATLVQPVGSPLSLECTVEGTSNPNLYWYRQAAGRGLQLLFYSVGIGQISSEVPQNLSASRPQDRQFILSSKKLLLSDSGFYLCAWSSLGGFSGPQYFGPGTRLLVL.

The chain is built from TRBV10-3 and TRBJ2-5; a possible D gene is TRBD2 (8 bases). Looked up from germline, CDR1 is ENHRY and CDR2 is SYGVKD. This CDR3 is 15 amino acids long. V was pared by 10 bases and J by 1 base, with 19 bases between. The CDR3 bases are TGTGCCACTGGACAGGTCGCGGGGGGCCAAGAGACCCAGTACTTC. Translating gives CATGQVAGGQETQYF.

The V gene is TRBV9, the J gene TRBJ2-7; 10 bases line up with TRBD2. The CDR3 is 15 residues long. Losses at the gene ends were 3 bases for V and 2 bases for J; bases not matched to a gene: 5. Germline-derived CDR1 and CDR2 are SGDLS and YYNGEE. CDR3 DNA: TGTGCCAGCAGCGGCGGACTAGCGGCTACCTACGAGCAGTACTTC. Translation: CASSGGLAATYEQYF.

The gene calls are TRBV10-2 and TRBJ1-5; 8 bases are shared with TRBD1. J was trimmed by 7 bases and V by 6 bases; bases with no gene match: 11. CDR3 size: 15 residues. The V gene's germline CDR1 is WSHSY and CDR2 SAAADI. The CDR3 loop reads CASSPGQGKGQPQHF. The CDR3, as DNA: TGCGCCAGCAGCCCCGGACAGGGAAAGGGGCAGCCCCAGCATTTT.

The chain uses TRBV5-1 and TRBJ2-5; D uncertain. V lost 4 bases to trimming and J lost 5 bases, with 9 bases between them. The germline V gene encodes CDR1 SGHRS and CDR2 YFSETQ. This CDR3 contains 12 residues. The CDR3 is CASSPVGETQYF. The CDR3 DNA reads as TGCGCCAGCAGCCCAGTTGGGGAGACCCAGTACTTC. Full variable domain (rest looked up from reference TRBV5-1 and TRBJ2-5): KAGVTQTPRYLIKTRGQQVTLSCSPISGHRSVSWYQQTPGQGLQFLFEYFSETQRNKGNFPGRFSGRQFSNSRSEMNVSTLELGDSALYLCASSPVGETQYFGPGTRLLVL.

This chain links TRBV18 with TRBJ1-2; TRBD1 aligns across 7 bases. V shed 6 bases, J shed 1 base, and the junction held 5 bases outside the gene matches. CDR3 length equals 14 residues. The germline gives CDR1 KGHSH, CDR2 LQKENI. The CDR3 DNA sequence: TGTGCCAGCTCCCCAGGGGGTCATAACTATGGCTACACCTTC. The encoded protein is CASSPGGHNYGYTF.

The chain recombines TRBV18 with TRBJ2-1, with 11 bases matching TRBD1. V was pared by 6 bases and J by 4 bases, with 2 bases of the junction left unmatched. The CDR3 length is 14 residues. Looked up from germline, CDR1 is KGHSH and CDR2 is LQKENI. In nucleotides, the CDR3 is TGTGCCAGCTCCCGGGACAGGGGGTACAATGAGCAGTTCTTC. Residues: CASSRDRGYNEQFF.

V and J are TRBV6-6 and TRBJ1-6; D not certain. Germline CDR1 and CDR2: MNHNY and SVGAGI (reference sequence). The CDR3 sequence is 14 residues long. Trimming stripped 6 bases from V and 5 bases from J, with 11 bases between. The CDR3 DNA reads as TGTGCCAGCAGAGAGGACGGGAATAATTCACCCCTCCACTTT. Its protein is CASREDGNNSPLHF.